The text below deals with one T cell receptor (beta chain). Its antigen is currently not known. V trim: 5 bases; J trim: 8 bases; unmatched bases: 6. As encoded in the germline V gene, CDR1 is SGHRS while CDR2 is YFSETQ. The CDR3 starts with the cysteine, ends with the phenylalanine, and has 14 residues. The only DNA kept is the CDR3, 42 bases in frame from the first base. This record comes from a study of cytomegalovirus exposure and HLA in healthy donors (TCRdb year 2017). Study-wide context: In an earlier analysis of 587 of the donors, 250 to 350 Gb of sequence data and 117 million unique TCR beta sequences from 150 million to 200 million T cells were reported. The study aimed to test whether signatures of past pathogen exposure could be identified by cataloging public T cell receptors. A separate validation cohort of 90 to 150 different subjects was used in addition to the 666-subject first cohort. Among 398 genotyped donors of the cohort, an average of approximately 230,000 unique TCR beta nucleotide sequences were sequenced per donor, roughly 18% of them non-productive. Several DR-DQ haplotypes were handled as single units for association and clustering, since linkage in the cohort was strong. The study profiled the T cell repertoires of hundreds of subjects by immunosequencing and related them to cytomegalovirus serostatus. High-throughput TCR immunosequencing, statistical association of individual TCRs with disease status, and machine learning were combined to predict cytomegalovirus infection status. Typing coverage varied by locus: about 629-640 donors for A, B, C, DRB1 and DQB1; about 520 for DQA1; more than 600 for DPA1; 450 to 480 for DPB1. Donor age, sex, ethnicity and CMV serostatus were compiled alongside the repertoire data. In a later genetic analysis, genome-wide SNP genotypes for about 55% of the roughly 670 donors were used, and that subset was treated as a discovery cohort. All discovery cohort repertoires had been generated on a single sequencing platform. In an earlier analysis of around 540 of the donors, high-throughput TCR beta sequencing was used to judge whether each TCR beta V gene segment behaved as functional or pseudogenic. An early release that covered fewer than 800 HLA-typed donors contained about 300 gigabases of sequencing data and tens of millions of unique TCR sequences. Rather than using new phenotypic data, the later analysis identified candidate immune exposures from TCR beta sequences and from how often those sequences occurred across donors. A later analysis re-analyzed previously published TCR beta repertoires from roughly 600 donors and added high-resolution HLA genotyping to study TCR occurrence patterns. HLA typing included class I and class II loci at four-digit resolution. Of the approximately 400 genotyped donors, 70% to 90% were placed in the genetic ancestry cluster associated with self-reported Caucasian donors. The full study reports these points: In the study, 164 TCR beta chains were listed as associated with cytomegalovirus. According to a later analysis, most CMV-associated TCR beta chains appeared to be HLA-restricted, and the HLA associations seemed to be driven largely by CMV exposure. Some IMGT-functional V segments, including TRBV6-2 and TRBV6-3, could not be distinguished by the 87-base-pair reads and were therefore excluded. The earlier analysis of around 600 of the donors excluded 15 to 20 rarely observed V segments, including chromosome 9 orphons, because counts were too low. Specific HLA alleles were associated with more than 15,000 TCR beta sequences at a false discovery rate of 0.05 in a later analysis. Cytomegalovirus status was reported to be diagnosed by the classifier with high specificity and sensitivity in both the original and validation cohorts. Because HLA typing was missing for some donors at each locus, association tests included only the typed subset. A later analysis reported that several top co-occurrence clusters appeared linked to parvovirus B19, influenza, CMV and Epstein-Barr virus. According to the authors, the approach could potentially be generalized to other disease states and immunological phenotypes. A later genetic analysis reported fewer N-insertions in productive TCRs among donors in an Asian-associated ancestry cluster than the roughly 700-donor mean. When HLA alleles, especially DR and DQ, strongly co-occurred, TCR associations were difficult to assign to individual alleles. Immune exposure information for the cohort was limited to CMV serostatus. In a later analysis, TCR association rates were found to vary across HLA loci, with the most associated TCRs seen for DRB1 alleles and the fewest for HLA-C alleles. V-gene and J-gene trimming of TCR beta chains was associated with a missense DCLRE1C variant in a later genetic analysis, and the association was replicated in an independent cohort. Presence/absence analyses assumed roughly uniform sequencing depth across donors, an assumption that may not hold. Across donors, most TCR sequences were observed very rarely, whereas some public TCRs were present in many individuals. A further reported finding was that TCR beta sequences accurately predicted the HLA-A and HLA-B alleles for most subjects in the first cohort. A few of the identified cytomegalovirus-associated TCR beta chains were confirmed in vitro to be specific for cytomegalovirus antigens. Broadly in line with IMGT annotations, most TCR beta V segments showed up in productive rearrangements about 90% or about 30% of the time in an earlier analysis of 587 of the donors. In this cohort, only TCR beta chains were sequenced, and detectable features were limited by the absence of alpha or paired-chain data. In a later analysis, HLA-associated TCR beta chains were found to be more clonally expanded and to have lower generation probabilities than equally common non-associated chains. The sequencing pipeline was judged likely to have produced a cluster of highly shared sequence variants as a technical artifact. Linkage disequilibrium might explain the correlated functional status among segregating V segments, but an unknown experimental factor could not be ruled out.

The cohort comprised 710 or so healthy bone marrow donors. All cohort members were sampled while nominally healthy, although unrecorded immune exposures were likely present. The donor was CMV seronegative and belonged to the group of 380 or so seronegative cohort members. A peripheral blood sample was provided by each donor, and peripheral blood mononuclear cells were used for TCR beta sequencing. The Qiagen DNeasy Blood Extraction Kit was used to extract genomic DNA from the blood cell samples. Library preparation used the immunoSEQ multiplex PCR assay. The multiplex PCR relied on a mix of 60 forward primers for TCR Vbeta segments and 13 reverse primers for TCR Jbeta segments. Amplification of the CDR3 region of rearranged TCR beta genes was performed with a multiplex PCR assay on genomic DNA. The amplified TCR beta libraries were sequenced on the Illumina HiSeq System as 87-base-pair reads. The authors' pipeline ran thus. A later analysis counted tens of millions of unique TCR beta chains across the 640 or so repertoires, and around 12 million of these chains were shared by at least two donors. A nearest-neighbor algorithm error-corrected the raw reads and collapsed the reads into unique sequences, merging closely related sequences to remove PCR and sequencing errors. V, D and J gene segments were assigned by aligning CDR3 sequences to IMGT reference sequences. For a sequence to be retained, a match of at least six nucleotides was required to both a V gene segment and a J gene segment. A rearrangement counted as productive if the CDR3 had no stop codons and remained in frame with V and J, and every other rearrangement counted as non-productive. CDR3 was defined according to IMGT convention as the region running from the second conserved V-encoded cysteine to the conserved J-encoded phenylalanine. The earlier analysis of about 610 of the donors excluded sequences that lacked an unambiguous match to a single V gene segment. In an earlier analysis of several hundred of the donors, V segments were called functional above 56.7% productive rearrangements and were called segregating when the between-donor standard deviation exceeded 5%. A statistical classification framework was built to diagnose cytomegalovirus status from the catalog of TCR beta chain sequences. In a later analysis, V and J genes were assigned by comparing TCR nucleotide sequences against IMGT/GENE-DB human TR gene sequences. A later analysis assigned CDR3 sequences and most-parsimonious VDJ recombination scenarios with the TCRdist pipeline. In a later analysis, each TCR beta chain was defined by its CDR3 amino acid sequence together with its V-gene family, and reads without a unique V-gene family were excluded. To address suspected cross-contamination and a sequencing artifact, a later analysis removed approximately 590 highly shared, low-generation-probability nucleotide sequences. In a later analysis, a clonal expansion index for each public chain was calculated from normalized within-repertoire ranks of inferred template counts. A later analysis computed generation probabilities with a VDJ recombination model fitted to out-of-frame rearrangements, and checked the results against IGoR. In a later analysis, TCR-TCR, TCR-HLA and TCR-CMV co-occurrence was scored with hypergeometric tests, and a repertoire-size bias correction was applied to TCR pairs. To estimate false discovery rates, a later analysis permuted the HLA or CMV assignments 20 times. In a later analysis, co-occurring TCRs were grouped using DBSCAN, and TCRdist sequence similarity was added for clustering within HLA-allele-positive subsets. Repertoires with fewer than 30,000 or more than 120,000 public chains were left out of co-occurrence clustering, as were a handful of repertoires with anomalous nucleotide sharing. TCRdb stores this immuneACCESS table with in-frame sequences only. Part of the clones is absent; in the studies checked, under half of the shortfall reflects unresolved V genes, and no reason is known for the rest. V, J and clone size were drawn from that table, and D and trimming were deduced from the DNA. The record for this sample contains 140,000 to 150,000 clones. The top ten clonotypes cover approximately 0.88% of the sample.

The material sequenced was PBMCs. This sequence uses TRBV5-1 and TRBJ1-6; 8 middle bases align to TRBD1. This receptor was obtained from a male donor in good health and CMV-seronegative. The nucleotide sequence is TGCGCCAGCAGTCCGGACAGGGATTATTCACCCCTCCACTTT. Its protein reads: CASSPDRDYSPLHF.